This T cell receptor (beta chain) stems from a study of PD-1 blockade in mismatch repair-deficient tumors. Assay used: immunoSEQ multiplex PCR; TCRdb lists only in-frame clones, some missing. The table includes 40,000 to 60,000 clones, over 60% detected once. The germline V gene has CDR1 SGHTA and CDR2 FQGTGA. V trimming: 5 bases; J trimming: 3 bases; junction bases outside the gene matches: 9. The CDR3 runs 15 residues. This TCR was sampled from an adult with mismatch repair-deficient cancer. Sequences were derived from PBMCs, sampled before pembrolizumab treatment. V gene TRBV7-3 combines with J gene TRBJ2-7; TRBD2 matches at 8 bases. The CDR3 DNA sequence: TGTGCCAGCAGCCTCGGTGCGACTAGCGTCTACGAGCAGTACTTC. Translation gives CASSLGATSVYEQYF.